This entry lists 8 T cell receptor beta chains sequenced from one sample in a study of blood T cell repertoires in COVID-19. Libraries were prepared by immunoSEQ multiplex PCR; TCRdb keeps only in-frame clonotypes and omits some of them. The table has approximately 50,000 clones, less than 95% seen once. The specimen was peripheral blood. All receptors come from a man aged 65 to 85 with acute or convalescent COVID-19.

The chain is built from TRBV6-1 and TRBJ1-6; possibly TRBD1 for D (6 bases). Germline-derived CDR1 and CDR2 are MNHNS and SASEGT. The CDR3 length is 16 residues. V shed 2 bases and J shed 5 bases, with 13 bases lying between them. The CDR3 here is CASSELYGGHNSPLHF. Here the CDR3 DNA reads TGTGCCAGCAGTGAACTCTACGGGGGGCATAATTCACCCCTCCACTTT.

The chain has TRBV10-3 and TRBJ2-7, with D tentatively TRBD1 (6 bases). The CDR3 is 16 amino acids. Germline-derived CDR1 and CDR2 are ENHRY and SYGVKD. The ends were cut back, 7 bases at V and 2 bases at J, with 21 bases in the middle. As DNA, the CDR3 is TGTGCCATCACCGCCGGGACATCCGTTTACACCTACGAGCAGTACTTC. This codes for CAITAGTSVYTYEQYF.

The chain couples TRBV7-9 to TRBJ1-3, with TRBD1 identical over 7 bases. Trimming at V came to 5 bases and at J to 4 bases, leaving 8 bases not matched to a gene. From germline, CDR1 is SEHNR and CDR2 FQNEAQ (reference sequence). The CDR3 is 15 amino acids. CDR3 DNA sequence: TGTGCCAGCAGCCCGTACACAGGGGACGGAAACACCATATATTTT. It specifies CASSPYTGDGNTIYF.

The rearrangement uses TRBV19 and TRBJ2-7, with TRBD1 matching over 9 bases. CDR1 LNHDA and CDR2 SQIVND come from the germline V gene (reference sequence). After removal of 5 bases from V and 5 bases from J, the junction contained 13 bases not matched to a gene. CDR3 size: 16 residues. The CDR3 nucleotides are TGTGCCAGTAGTTCCCGGGACAGGGCATTTCCAAACGAGCAGTACTTC. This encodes CASSSRDRAFPNEQYF.

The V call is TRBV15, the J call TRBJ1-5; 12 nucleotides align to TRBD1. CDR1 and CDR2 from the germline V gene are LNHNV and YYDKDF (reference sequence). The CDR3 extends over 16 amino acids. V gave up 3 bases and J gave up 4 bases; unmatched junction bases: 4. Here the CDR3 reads CATSRAGQGANQPQHF. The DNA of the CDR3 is TGTGCCACCAGCAGGGCGGGACAGGGGGCGAATCAGCCCCAGCATTTT.

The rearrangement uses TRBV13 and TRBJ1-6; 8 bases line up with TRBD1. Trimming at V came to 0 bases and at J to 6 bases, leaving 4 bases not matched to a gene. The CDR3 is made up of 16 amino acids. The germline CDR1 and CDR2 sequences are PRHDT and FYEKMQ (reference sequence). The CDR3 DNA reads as TGTGCCAGCAGCTTAGGCCAGGGACAGGTTAATTCACCCCTCCACTTT. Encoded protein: CASSLGQGQVNSPLHF.

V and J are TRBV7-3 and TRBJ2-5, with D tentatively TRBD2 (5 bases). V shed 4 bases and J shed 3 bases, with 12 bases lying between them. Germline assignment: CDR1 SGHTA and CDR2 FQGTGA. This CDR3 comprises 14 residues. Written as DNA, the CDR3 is TGTGCCAGCAGCTCGGGTACTAGAAAAGAGACCCAGTACTTC. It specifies CASSSGTRKETQYF.

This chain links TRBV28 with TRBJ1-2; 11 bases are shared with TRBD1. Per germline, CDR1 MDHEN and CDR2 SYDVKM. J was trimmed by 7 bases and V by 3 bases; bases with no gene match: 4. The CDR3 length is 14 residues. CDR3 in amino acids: CASSFSGTGGGYTF. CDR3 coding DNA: TGTGCCAGCAGTTTCTCCGGGACAGGGGGTGGCTACACCTTC.